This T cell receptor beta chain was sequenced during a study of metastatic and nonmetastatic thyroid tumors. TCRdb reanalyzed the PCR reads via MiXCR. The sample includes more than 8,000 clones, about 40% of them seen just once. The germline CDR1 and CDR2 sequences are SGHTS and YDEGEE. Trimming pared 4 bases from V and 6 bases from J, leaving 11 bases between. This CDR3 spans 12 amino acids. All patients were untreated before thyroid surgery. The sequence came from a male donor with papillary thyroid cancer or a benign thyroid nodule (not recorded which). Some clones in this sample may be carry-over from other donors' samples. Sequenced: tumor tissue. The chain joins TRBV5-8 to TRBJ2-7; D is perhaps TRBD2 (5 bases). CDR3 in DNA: TGTGCCAGCAGCGCGGGTCTATTCGAGCAGTACTTC. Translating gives CASSAGLFEQYF.